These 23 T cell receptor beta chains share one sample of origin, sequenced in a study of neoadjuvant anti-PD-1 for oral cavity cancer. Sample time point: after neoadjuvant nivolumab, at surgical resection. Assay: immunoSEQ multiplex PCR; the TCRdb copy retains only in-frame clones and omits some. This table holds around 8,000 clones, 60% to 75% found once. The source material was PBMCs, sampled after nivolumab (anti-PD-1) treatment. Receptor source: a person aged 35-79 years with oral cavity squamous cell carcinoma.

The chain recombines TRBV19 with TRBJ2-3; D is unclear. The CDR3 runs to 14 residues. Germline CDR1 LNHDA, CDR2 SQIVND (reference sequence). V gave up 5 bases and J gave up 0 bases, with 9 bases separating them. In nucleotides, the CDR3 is TGTGCCAGTAGTCAATCGGCTAGCACAGATACGCAGTATTTT. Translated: CASSQSASTDTQYF.

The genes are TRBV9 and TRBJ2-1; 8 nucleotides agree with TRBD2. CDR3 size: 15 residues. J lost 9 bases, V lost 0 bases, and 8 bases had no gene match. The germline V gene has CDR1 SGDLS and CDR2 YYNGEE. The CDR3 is CASSVGSGAKREQFF. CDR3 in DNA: TGTGCCAGCAGCGTAGGTAGCGGGGCAAAGCGTGAGCAGTTCTTC.

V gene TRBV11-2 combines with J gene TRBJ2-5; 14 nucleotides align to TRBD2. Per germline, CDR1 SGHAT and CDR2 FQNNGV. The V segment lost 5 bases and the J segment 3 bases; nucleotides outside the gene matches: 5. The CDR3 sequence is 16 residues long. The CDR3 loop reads CASSPVTSGGEETQYF. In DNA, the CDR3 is TGTGCCAGCAGCCCTGTGACTAGCGGGGGGGAAGAGACCCAGTACTTC.

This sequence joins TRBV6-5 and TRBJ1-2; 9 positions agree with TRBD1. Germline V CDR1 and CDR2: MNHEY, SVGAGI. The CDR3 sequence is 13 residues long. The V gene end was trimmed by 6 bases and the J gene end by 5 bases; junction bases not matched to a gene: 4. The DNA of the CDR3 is TGTGCCAGCAGCCGGGACAGGGAGTATGGCTACACCTTC. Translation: CASSRDREYGYTF.

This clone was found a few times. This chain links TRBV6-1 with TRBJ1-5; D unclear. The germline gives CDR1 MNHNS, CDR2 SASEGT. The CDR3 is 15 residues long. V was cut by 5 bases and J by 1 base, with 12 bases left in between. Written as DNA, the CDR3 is TGTGCCAGCAGTCCGGACGGAGCCAGCAATCAGCCCCAGCATTTT. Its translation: CASSPDGASNQPQHF.

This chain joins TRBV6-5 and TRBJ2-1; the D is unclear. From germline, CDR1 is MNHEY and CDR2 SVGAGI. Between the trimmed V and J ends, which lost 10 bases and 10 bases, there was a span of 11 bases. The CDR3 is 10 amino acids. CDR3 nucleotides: TGTGCCACCCGCTCGGAGGAGCAGTTCTTC. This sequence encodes CATRSEEQFF.

The CDR3 loop reads CASSLAPSTSGNTIYF. DNA of the CDR3: TGTGCCAGCAGCTTAGCCCCCTCGACCTCTGGAAACACCATATATTTT. The rearrangement uses TRBV7-2 and TRBJ1-3; D is ambiguous. CDR3 length: 16 residues. The V end was cut by 0 bases, the J end by 0 bases, with 9 bases between. Germline CDR1 reads SGHTA; CDR2 reads FQGNSA.

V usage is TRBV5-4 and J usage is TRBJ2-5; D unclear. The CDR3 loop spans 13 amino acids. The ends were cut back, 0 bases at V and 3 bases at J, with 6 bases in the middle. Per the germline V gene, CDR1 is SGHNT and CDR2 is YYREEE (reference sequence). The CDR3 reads CASSLAGKETQYF. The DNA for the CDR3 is TGTGCCAGCAGCTTGGCGGGTAAAGAGACCCAGTACTTC.

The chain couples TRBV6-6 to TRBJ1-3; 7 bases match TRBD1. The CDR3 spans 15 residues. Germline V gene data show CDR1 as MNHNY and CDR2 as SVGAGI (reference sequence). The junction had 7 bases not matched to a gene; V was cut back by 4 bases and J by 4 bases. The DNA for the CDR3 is TGTGCCAGCAGTTTACTCACAGGGGTCGGAAACACCATATATTTT. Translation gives CASSLLTGVGNTIYF.

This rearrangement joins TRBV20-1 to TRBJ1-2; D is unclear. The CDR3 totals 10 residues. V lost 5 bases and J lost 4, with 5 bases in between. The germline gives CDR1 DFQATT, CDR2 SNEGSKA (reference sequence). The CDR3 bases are TGCAGTGCTCCTAGCTATGGCTACACCTTC. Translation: CSAPSYGYTF.

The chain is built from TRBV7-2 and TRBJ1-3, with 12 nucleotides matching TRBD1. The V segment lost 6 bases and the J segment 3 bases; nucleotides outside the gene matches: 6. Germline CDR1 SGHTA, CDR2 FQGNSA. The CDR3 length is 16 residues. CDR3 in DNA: TGTGCCAGCAGATCCGGGACAGGGGGCTTTGGAAACACCATATATTTT. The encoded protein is CASRSGTGGFGNTIYF.

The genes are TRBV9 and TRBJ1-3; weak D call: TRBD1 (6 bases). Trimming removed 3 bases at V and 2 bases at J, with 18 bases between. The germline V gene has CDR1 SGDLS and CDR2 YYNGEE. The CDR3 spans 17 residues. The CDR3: CASSAQPITGTGNTIYF. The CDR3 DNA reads TGTGCCAGCAGCGCCCAACCGATAACAGGGACTGGAAACACCATATATTTT.

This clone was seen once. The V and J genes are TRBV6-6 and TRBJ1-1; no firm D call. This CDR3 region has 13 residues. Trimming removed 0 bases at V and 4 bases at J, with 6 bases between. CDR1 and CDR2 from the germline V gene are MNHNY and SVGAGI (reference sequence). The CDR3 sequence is CASSYSTSTEAFF. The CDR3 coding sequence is TGTGCCAGCAGTTACTCTACCAGCACTGAAGCTTTCTTT.

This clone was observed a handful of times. In nucleotides, the CDR3 is TGTGCCACCACGCCGGGACAGGGCACGAATGAGCAGTTCTTC. Protein product: CATTPGQGTNEQFF. V and J are TRBV6-6 and TRBJ2-1; 9 nucleotides line up with TRBD1. This CDR3 has 14 residues. CDR1 MNHNY and CDR2 SVGAGI come from the germline V gene (reference sequence). The V and J ends lost 10 bases and 7 bases, in that order; junction bases with no gene match: 11.

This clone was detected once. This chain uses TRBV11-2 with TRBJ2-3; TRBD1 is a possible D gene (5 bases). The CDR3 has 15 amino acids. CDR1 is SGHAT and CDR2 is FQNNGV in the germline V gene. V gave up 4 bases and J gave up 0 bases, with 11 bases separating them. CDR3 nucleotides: TGTGCCAGCAGCTCCCCCAGGGTTAGCACAGATACGCAGTATTTT. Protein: CASSSPRVSTDTQYF. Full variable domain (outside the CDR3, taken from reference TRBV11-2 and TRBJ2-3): EAGVAQSPRYKIIEKRQSVAFWCNPISGHATLYWYQQILGQGPKLLIQFQNNGVVDDSQLPKDRFSAERLKGVDSTLKIQPAKLEDSAVYLCASSSPRVSTDTQYFGPGTRLTVL.

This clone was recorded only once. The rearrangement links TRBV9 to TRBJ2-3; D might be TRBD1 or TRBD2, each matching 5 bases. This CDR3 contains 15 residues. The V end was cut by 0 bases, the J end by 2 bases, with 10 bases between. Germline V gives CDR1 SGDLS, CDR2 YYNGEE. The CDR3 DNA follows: TGTGCCAGCAGCGTAGCTGGGACCGACACAGATACGCAGTATTTT. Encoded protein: CASSVAGTDTDTQYF.

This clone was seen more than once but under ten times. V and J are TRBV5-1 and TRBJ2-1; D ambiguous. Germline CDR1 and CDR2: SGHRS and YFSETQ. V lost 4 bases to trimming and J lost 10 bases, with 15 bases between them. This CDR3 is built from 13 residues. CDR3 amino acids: CASSPPVPGEQFF. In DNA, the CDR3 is TGCGCCAGCAGCCCCCCCGTCCCGGGCGAGCAGTTCTTC.

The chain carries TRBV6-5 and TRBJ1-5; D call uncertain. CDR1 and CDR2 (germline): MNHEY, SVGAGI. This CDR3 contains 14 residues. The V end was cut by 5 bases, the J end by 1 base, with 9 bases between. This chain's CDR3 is CASSPASSNQPQHF. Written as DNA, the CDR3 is TGTGCCAGCAGTCCCGCCTCGAGCAATCAGCCCCAGCATTTT.

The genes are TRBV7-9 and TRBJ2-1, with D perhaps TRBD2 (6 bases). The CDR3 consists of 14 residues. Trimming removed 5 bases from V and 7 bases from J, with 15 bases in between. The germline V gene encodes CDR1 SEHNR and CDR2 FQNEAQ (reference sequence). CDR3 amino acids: CASSLVGGGNEQFF. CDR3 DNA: TGTGCCAGCAGCCTCGTCGGTGGGGGGAATGAGCAGTTCTTC.

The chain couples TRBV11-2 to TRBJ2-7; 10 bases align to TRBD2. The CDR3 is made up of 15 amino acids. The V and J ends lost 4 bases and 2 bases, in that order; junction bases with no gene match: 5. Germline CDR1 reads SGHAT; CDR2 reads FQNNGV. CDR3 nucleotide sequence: TGTGCCAGCAGCTCCACTAGCGGGGTCACCTACGAGCAGTACTTC. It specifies CASSSTSGVTYEQYF. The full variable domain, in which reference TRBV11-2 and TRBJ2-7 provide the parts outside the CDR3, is EAGVAQSPRYKIIEKRQSVAFWCNPISGHATLYWYQQILGQGPKLLIQFQNNGVVDDSQLPKDRFSAERLKGVDSTLKIQPAKLEDSAVYLCASSSTSGVTYEQYFGPGTRLTVT.

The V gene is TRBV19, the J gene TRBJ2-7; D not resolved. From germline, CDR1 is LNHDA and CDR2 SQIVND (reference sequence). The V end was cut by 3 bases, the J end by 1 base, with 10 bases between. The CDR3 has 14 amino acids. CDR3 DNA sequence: TGTGCCAGTAGTATTGCCGGCAGATCCTACGAGCAGTACTTC. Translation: CASSIAGRSYEQYF.

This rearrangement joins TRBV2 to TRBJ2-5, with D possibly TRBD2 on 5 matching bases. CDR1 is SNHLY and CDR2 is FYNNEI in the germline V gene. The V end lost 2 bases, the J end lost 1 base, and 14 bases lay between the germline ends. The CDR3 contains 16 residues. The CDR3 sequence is CASSEIIRRSQETQYF. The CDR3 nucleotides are TGTGCCAGCAGTGAAATCATCCGGAGGTCCCAAGAGACCCAGTACTTC.

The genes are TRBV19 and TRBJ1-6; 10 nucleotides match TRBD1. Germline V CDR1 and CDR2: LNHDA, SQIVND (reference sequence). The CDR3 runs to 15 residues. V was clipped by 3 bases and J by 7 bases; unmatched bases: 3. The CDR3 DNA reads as TGTGCCAGTAGTATGCCGGACAGGGGGAATTCACCCCTCCACTTT. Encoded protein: CASSMPDRGNSPLHF.